This passage covers 4 T cell receptor beta chains from one sample sequenced in a study of blood T cell repertoires in COVID-19. The assay was immunoSEQ multiplex PCR, and TCRdb's table has in-frame clones only and misses some. The sample has under 250,000 clones; more than 80% are singletons. The material sequenced was PBMCs or T cells enriched from blood (not recorded which). These receptors originate from a woman aged 18-29 years in a cohort exposed to, infected with or recovered from COVID-19 (not recorded which).

The genes are TRBV2 and TRBJ2-5; perhaps TRBD2 as D (5 bases). CDR3 length: 14 residues. Trimming took off 7 bases at V and 5 bases at J, with 17 bases between the two ends. The V gene's germline CDR1 is SNHLY and CDR2 FYNNEI. The CDR3 spells CASTWAALGETQYF. The CDR3, as DNA: TGTGCCAGCACCTGGGCGGCACTAGGGGAGACCCAGTACTTC.

This clone was recorded once. V is TRBV6-5 and J is TRBJ2-2; D remains ambiguous. The germline V and J ends were trimmed by 7 bases and 7 bases, with 10 bases remaining between them. This CDR3 comprises 12 residues. Germline CDR1 MNHEY, CDR2 SVGAGI. The CDR3 nucleotides read TGTGCCAGCAACCCTATATACGGGGAGCTGTTTTTT. It translates to CASNPIYGELFF.

V usage is TRBV5-4 and J usage is TRBJ1-1, with 9 nucleotides matching TRBD1. Germline V CDR1 and CDR2: SGHNT, YYREEE (reference sequence). Unmatched junction bases numbered 7, after V lost 4 bases and J lost 0 bases. The CDR3 is 16 amino acids. The CDR3 protein is CASSNGGTGMNTEAFF. As DNA, the CDR3 is TGTGCCAGCAGCAACGGGGGGACAGGGATGAACACTGAAGCTTTCTTT.

V is TRBV5-4 and J is TRBJ1-3; TRBD1 agrees at 7 bases. CDR1 and CDR2 (germline): SGHNT, YYREEE (reference sequence). The CDR3 has 13 residues. Losses at the gene ends were 4 bases for V and 8 bases for J; bases not matched to a gene: 6. CDR3 amino acids: CASSTDRVDTIYF. The CDR3 bases are TGTGCCAGCAGCACCGACAGGGTGGACACCATATATTTT.